The T cell receptor (beta chain) described here comes from a study of early T cells in non-severe SARS-CoV-2 infection (dated by TCRdb to about 2021). Background on the whole study: Bulk RNA from unsorted whole blood was used for TCR sequencing, so alpha and beta chains could not be paired.

The full study reports these points: VDJdb matching was skewed toward anti-spike CD8 responses, so virus-specific expansions were likely underestimated and private and CD4 specificities were missed.

Ten or more counts support this clonotype. Its binding antigen is unknown. Base qualities are missing; no much larger clone stands one base away. A case-control design nested within a healthcare worker cohort in London, UK, was used, with weekly nasopharyngeal swab PCR tests and blood sampling performed. Healthcare workers were recruited between 23 and 31 March 2020, during the week of the UK lockdown, and were followed weekly for up to roughly 15 weeks. Taken from cysteine to phenylalanine, the CDR3 has 13 residues. Of the read, only the CDR3 DNA is kept; its 39 bases are in frame from base 1. The V end loses 0 bases and the J end loses 8 bases, and a stretch of 11 bases separates them. CDR1 and CDR2, per the germline V gene (reference sequence), are DFQATT and SNEGSKA. Receptor amplification or capture employed 5' RACE. The run used a NextSeq 500. To correct for sequencing error and PCR bias, the TCR library protocol tagged individual cDNA molecules with unique molecular identifiers. TCR alpha and beta chains were both sequenced, and the abundances of alpha and beta sequences in each sample were closely correlated with each other. In the original analysis: V gene, J gene and CDR3 annotation of TCR sequences was performed with Decombinator V4. TCRs were defined as expanded if a significant change between any two time points was detected under a Poisson model with p below 0.0001. TCR abundances were normalised to the total number of TCRs sequenced in each sample and reported as counts per million. TRAV1-2 paired with TRAJ12, TRAJ20 or TRAJ33 defined MAIT TCRs, while TRAV10 paired with TRAJ18 defined iNKT TCRs. VDJdb, accessed 1 November 2021, was searched for CMV, EBV and SARS-CoV-2 annotated TCRs, excluding TCRs annotated for multiple antigens. Clones were called with MiXCR by TCRdb after fastp trimmed the public reads at Q25, and only in-frame beta chains were retained. One record per CDR3 amino acid sequence lists the most common genes and DNA. The V and J calls reflect TCRdb's pipeline rather than the authors' work. Recorded for this sample are some 76,000 distinct CDR3 sequences; roughly an eighth of them occurred a single time. The biggest ten clones account for about 14% of the sample.

The sample taken for sequencing was whole blood. The receptor's source is an adult who was a healthcare worker with PCR-confirmed SARS-CoV-2 infection or an uninfected control (not recorded which). This chain joins TRBV20-1 to TRBJ2-1; the D gene remains uncertain. The DNA sequence follows: TGCAGTGCTAGAGATCCCGTCCGGGATGAGCAGTTCTTC. It translates as CSARDPVRDEQFF.